Below, 20 T cell receptor beta chains from the same sample are listed, as sequenced in a study of identical twins. TCRdb re-called the 5' RACE reads with MiXCR, one entry per CDR3 protein. Seen here are roughly 700,000 distinct CDR3 sequences, roughly 8% observed once, and the top ten hold 0.98%. These data were also reused for a study on yellow fever vaccine responses in identical twins.

What was sequenced was PBMCs. The receptors derive from a woman between 18 and 30 years old in good health.

This clonotype occurred many times. This chain joins TRBV27 and TRBJ2-7, with D possibly being TRBD2 (5 bases). Germline-derived CDR1 and CDR2 are MNHEY and SMNVEV (reference sequence). V was pared by 4 bases and J by 3 bases, with 16 bases between. The CDR3 is made up of 15 amino acids. CDR3 sequence reads: CASSSAAEAYYEQYF. The CDR3 nucleotides read TGTGCCAGCAGTTCCGCCGCGGAGGCGTACTACGAGCAGTACTTC.

This clonotype appeared many times. The J gene is TRBJ2-1, the V gene TRBV7-8; the match to TRBD1 covers 8 bases. From germline, CDR1 is SGHVS and CDR2 FQNEAQ. The CDR3 consists of 17 residues. With 4 bases clipped from V and 3 bases from J, the junction kept 11 bases outside the gene matches. CDR3 protein: CASSSSQQGAIYNEQFF. The CDR3 nucleotides are TGTGCCAGCAGCTCCTCTCAGCAGGGGGCTATCTACAATGAGCAGTTCTTC.

The J gene is TRBJ2-1, the V gene TRBV18; D is perhaps TRBD1 (6 bases). Germline CDR1 is KGHSH and CDR2 is LQKENI. V lost 4 bases, J lost 6 bases, and 7 bases lay in between. The CDR3 runs 12 residues. This CDR3 reads CASSQTGNEQFF. The CDR3 coding sequence is TGTGCCAGCTCACAGACAGGCAATGAGCAGTTCTTC.

V gene TRBV18 combines with J gene TRBJ1-6, with a possible D match to TRBD1 (6 bases). Per the germline V gene, CDR1 is KGHSH and CDR2 is LQKENI. The CDR3 has 15 residues. The V gene lost 6 bases and the J gene lost 8 bases, with 17 bases spanning the gap. CDR3 sequence (DNA): TGTGCCAGCTCCCAAAACAGGGTAGGGGATTCACCCCTCCACTTT. The encoded protein is CASSQNRVGDSPLHF.

This clonotype was seen at least ten times. The V and J genes are TRBV5-6 and TRBJ2-1, with D maybe TRBD2 (6 bases). Per the germline V gene, CDR1 is SGHDT and CDR2 is YYEEEE. Trimming stripped 4 bases from V and 8 bases from J, with 25 bases between. The CDR3 is made up of 17 amino acids. The CDR3 spells CASSRRVGLFSDYEQFF. The DNA for the CDR3 is TGTGCCAGCAGCAGGAGGGTGGGGCTGTTTTCGGATTATGAGCAGTTCTTC.

V and J are TRBV6-2 or TRBV6-3 and TRBJ2-6; D gene uncertain. The germline CDR1 and CDR2 sequences are MNHEY and SVGEGT. The V end lost 9 bases, the J end lost 0 bases, and 15 bases lay between the germline ends. This CDR3 spans 16 amino acids. The CDR3 bases are TGTGCCAGTACGAAAGGGCCAGACTCTGGGGCCAACGTCCTGACTTTC. Translated, it gives CASTKGPDSGANVLTF.

The chain joins TRBV7-2 to TRBJ2-3; D is unclear. With 4 bases removed from V and 0 bases from J, the gap between germline ends came to 14 bases. The V gene's germline CDR1 is SGHTA and CDR2 FQGNSA. The CDR3 is 16 amino acids. The CDR3 DNA sequence: TGTGCCAGCAGCTCCTCTCTAATCTCTAGCACAGATACGCAGTATTTT. Residues: CASSSSLISSTDTQYF.

J is TRBJ2-6 and V is TRBV11-1; 13 bases are a match to TRBD2. Germline V lookup: CDR1 SGHAT, CDR2 FQDESV (reference sequence). This CDR3 has 18 residues. V was clipped by 4 bases and J by 0 bases; unmatched bases: 3. CDR3 protein: CASSWGLAGFSGANVLTF. The CDR3 DNA reads TGTGCCAGCAGCTGGGGACTAGCGGGGTTCTCTGGGGCCAACGTCCTGACTTTC.

At least ten counts were recorded for this clonotype. The chain recombines TRBV29-1 with TRBJ2-4, with TRBD2 matching 12 bases. The CDR3 is made up of 14 amino acids. Trimming took 5 bases from V and 7 from J; bases not matched to a gene: 6. Germline V gene data show CDR1 as SQVTM and CDR2 as ANQGSEA. The CDR3 is CSVPGLAGHNIQYF. The DNA of the CDR3 is TGCAGCGTTCCGGGACTAGCGGGCCATAACATTCAGTACTTC.

The J gene is TRBJ2-3, the V gene TRBV27, with 9 bases lining up with TRBD2. This CDR3 spans 17 amino acids. Germline CDR1 and CDR2: MNHEY and SMNVEV (reference sequence). The trim removed 3 bases at V and 0 bases at J, leaving 7 bases unmatched. In nucleotides, the CDR3 is TGTGCCAGCAGTTTGCGGGAGGGAGTACCAAGCACAGATACGCAGTATTTT. Its translation is CASSLREGVPSTDTQYF.

This clonotype was found many times. The CDR3 loop is CASSTIPESYNEQFF. CDR3 nucleotides: TGCGCCAGCAGCACTATCCCCGAATCCTACAATGAGCAGTTCTTC. The chain uses TRBV5-1 and TRBJ2-1; D ambiguous. There are 15 residues in the CDR3. Per germline, CDR1 SGHRS and CDR2 YFSETQ. V lost 4 bases and J lost 1, with 12 bases in between.

This clonotype was seen ten or more times. The chain is built from TRBV12-3 or TRBV12-4 and TRBJ1-1, with 9 bases identical to TRBD1. This CDR3 contains 15 residues. V shed 1 base, J shed 7 bases, and the junction held 7 bases outside the gene matches. The CDR3 DNA reads TGTGCCAGCAGTTTAGACACAGGGGGCAAGAGTGAAGCTTTCTTT. Amino acid sequence: CASSLDTGGKSEAFF.

This clonotype turned up a few times. The V and J genes are TRBV18 and TRBJ2-1; D might be TRBD2 (6 bases). Between the trimmed V and J ends, which lost 0 bases and 15 bases, there was a span of 27 bases. CDR1 and CDR2 from the germline V gene are KGHSH and LQKENI. The CDR3 is 17 residues long. The CDR3 here is CASSPPGGSERQKTVFF. The CDR3 nucleotides are TGTGCCAGCTCACCACCGGGGGGTAGCGAGAGACAAAAGACGGTGTTCTTC.

This clonotype was counted a few times. This rearrangement joins TRBV20-1 to TRBJ2-7, with TRBD2 as a possible D gene (6 bases). The CDR3 consists of 16 residues. CDR1 is DFQATT and CDR2 is SNEGSKA in the germline V gene (reference sequence). V was shortened by 0 bases and J by 5 bases, with 20 bases between the two germline ends. CDR3 in DNA: TGCAGTGCTAGAGATCGATGGCGGGGCTCCGTAAACGAGCAGTACTTC. Protein: CSARDRWRGSVNEQYF.

This rearrangement joins TRBV5-1 to TRBJ1-1, with no clear D. The V gene lost 2 bases and the J gene lost 1 base, with 9 bases spanning the gap. This CDR3 is built from 14 residues. Germline lookup yields CDR1 SGHRS and CDR2 YFSETQ. CDR3 nucleotide sequence: TGCGCCAGCAGCTTTACCGGGCCGAACACTGAAGCTTTCTTT. Translated, it gives CASSFTGPNTEAFF.

This clonotype has only a few counts. The rearrangement joins TRBV14 to TRBJ2-7; D may be TRBD1 (6 bases). The CDR3 is made up of 14 amino acids. Germline V gene data show CDR1 as SGHDN and CDR2 as FVKESK. The V end was cut by 6 bases, the J end by 6 bases, with 18 bases between. The CDR3 here is CASSSFNRDAEQYF. Here the CDR3 DNA reads TGTGCCAGCAGTTCGTTTAACAGGGATGCCGAGCAGTACTTC.

The chain has TRBV7-9 and TRBJ2-7; 11 positions agree with TRBD2. Trimming took 3 bases from V and 3 from J; bases not matched to a gene: 4. Germline CDR1 and CDR2: SEHNR and FQNEAQ (reference sequence). CDR3 size: 15 residues. For the CDR3, the DNA is TGTGCCAGCAGCTTTAGCGGGGGGGAATTCTACGAGCAGTACTTC. Protein product: CASSFSGGEFYEQYF.

Of note for this clonotype: Given a much more abundant clone one base away, this may be a read error. The chain combines TRBV6-2 or TRBV6-3 with TRBJ2-7; D gene uncertain. Germline-derived CDR1 and CDR2 are MNHEY and SVGEGT. V was clipped by 6 bases and J by 3 bases, with 6 bases between them. The length of the CDR3 is 11 residues. CDR3 nucleotides: TGTGCCAGCAGCTTCGTCTACGAGCAGTACTTC. Translating it yields CASSFVYEQYF.

The V and J genes are TRBV20-1 and TRBJ2-6, with 10 bases that match TRBD1. CDR3 length: 17 residues. Looked up from germline, CDR1 is DFQATT and CDR2 is SNEGSKA (reference sequence). J lost 8 bases, V lost 3 bases, and 13 bases had no gene match. In DNA form, the CDR3 reads TGCAGTGCTAGCCCGGGGACAGGGGAATACGGGTCCAACGTCCTGACTTTC. Its translation: CSASPGTGEYGSNVLTF.

A few counts support this clonotype. The genes are TRBV20-1 and TRBJ2-7, with 7 positions matching TRBD2. Germline V gene sequence: CDR1 DFQATT, CDR2 SNEGSKA (reference sequence). There are 12 residues in the CDR3. Losses at the gene ends were 3 bases for V and 3 bases for J; bases not matched to a gene: 2. The CDR3 bases are TGCAGTGCTAGCGGGAGGAACTACGAGCAGTACTTC. Amino acid sequence: CSASGRNYEQYF.